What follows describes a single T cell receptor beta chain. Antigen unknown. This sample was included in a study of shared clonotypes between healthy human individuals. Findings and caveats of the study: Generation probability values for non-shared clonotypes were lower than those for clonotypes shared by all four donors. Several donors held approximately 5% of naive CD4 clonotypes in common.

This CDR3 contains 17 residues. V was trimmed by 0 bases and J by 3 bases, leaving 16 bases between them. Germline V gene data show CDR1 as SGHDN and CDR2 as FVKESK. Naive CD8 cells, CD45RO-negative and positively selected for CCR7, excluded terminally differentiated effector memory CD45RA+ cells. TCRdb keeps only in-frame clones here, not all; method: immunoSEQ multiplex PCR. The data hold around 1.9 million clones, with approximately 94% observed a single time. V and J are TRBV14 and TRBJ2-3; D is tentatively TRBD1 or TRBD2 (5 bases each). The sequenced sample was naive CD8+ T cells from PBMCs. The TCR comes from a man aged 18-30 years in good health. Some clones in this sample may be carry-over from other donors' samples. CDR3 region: CASSQDLWGSGTDTQYF. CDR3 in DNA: TGTGCCAGCAGCCAAGATCTCTGGGGGTCCGGGACAGATACGCAGTATTTT.